Listed below are T cell receptor beta chains from one sample, sequenced in a study of shared clonotypes between healthy human individuals. Measured with immunoSEQ multiplex PCR; TCRdb has only the in-frame clones, and not every one. Of approximately 500,000 clones in the sample, 95% to 97% are singletons; the top ten hold approximately 0.06%. Sequenced: naive CD4+ T cells sorted from blood. Source of these receptors: a woman between 25 and 40 years old in good health. Each CDR3 is given with its conserved first and last residue. The order of the fields is CDR3 length, J gene, V gene, clone size, CDR3 protein. Not all rows give a size; the values are once, few, many and, for expanded clones, a class.

18	TRBJ2-7	TRBV5-6	NA	CARCSADQGGRVSYEQYF
15	NA	TRBV29-1	NA	CSVQPLAGTSYEQYF
15	TRBJ2-6	TRBV6-5	NA	CASSYDSSGANVLTF
18	TRBJ2-2	TRBV28	NA	CASSPQPPRQDNTGELFF
15	TRBJ1-2	TRBV7-3	NA	CASSLIGGGSSGYTF
14	TRBJ1-5	TRBV7-2	NA	CASSLQGIPQPQHF
16	TRBJ2-2	TRBV11-3	NA	CALPRPTKRNTGELFF
15	TRBJ1-1	TRBV19	NA	CASERGGEWNTEAFF
17	TRBJ2-2	TRBV2	NA	CASADGGQVGTFGELFF
17	TRBJ1-3	TRBV4-1	NA	CASSRETGTGSGNTIYF
15	TRBJ2-7	TRBV6-1	NA	CASRNSGKSSYEQYF
15	TRBJ2-2	TRBV7-3	NA	CASSLTNSNTGELFF
14	TRBJ1-5	TRBV5-1	NA	CASKEGDSNQPQHF
17	TRBJ2-6	TRBV2	NA	CASEKQVLYSGANVLTF
14	TRBJ1-1	TRBV7-9	NA	CASSLPEVNTEAFF
14	TRBJ2-2	TRBV6-1	once	CASSELRGTGELFF
14	TRBJ1-2	TRBV5-4	NA	CASSSPWGGGGYTF
13	TRBJ1-2	TRBV5-8	NA	CASSGQGNYGYTF
14	TRBJ2-7	TRBV11-2	NA	CASSLTSGVYEQYF
16	TRBJ1-5	TRBV5-4	NA	CASSPARTGGSQPQHF
15	TRBJ2-1	TRBV5-1	NA	CASSRGTSGGNEQFF
15	TRBJ2-2	TRBV5-1	NA	CASSLYLAGPGELFF
11	TRBJ2-3	TRBV10-2	NA	CASTGIDTQYF
16	TRBJ1-4	TRBV27	NA	CASSFRGRRTNEKLFF
15	TRBJ2-1	TRBV6-1	NA	CASTLGLAVNNEQFF
12	TRBJ1-5	TRBV6-6	NA	CASKSGNQPQHF
15	TRBJ1-2	TRBV30	NA	CAWSVQQALNYGYTF
17	TRBJ1-4	TRBV15	NA	CATSRDGAWATNEKLFF
14	TRBJ2-5	TRBV10-3	NA	CATRTSGKGETQYF
12	TRBJ2-1	TRBV18	NA	CASSNRGNEQFF
16	TRBJ2-6	TRBV5-1	NA	CASSGRGSSGANVLTF
15	TRBJ2-7	TRBV18	NA	CASSQPGQGAYEQYF
16	TRBJ2-3	TRBV10-1	NA	CASSGARDRQLNTQYF
13	TRBJ2-5	TRBV10-3	few	CATGEGNQETQYF
15	TRBJ2-7	TRBV28	NA	CASSSQVAGGYEQYF
13	TRBJ1-4	TRBV5-6	once	CASSLGAAGGSFF
14	TRBJ2-3	TRBV6-5	NA	CASSYHQGADTQYF
14	TRBJ2-5	TRBV11-2	NA	CASSSLGFGETQYF
12	TRBJ1-5	TRBV28	NA	CATRGPNQPQHF
14	TRBJ2-7	TRBV5-4	NA	CASSPTGKCYEQYF
14	TRBJ2-7	TRBV7-2	NA	CASSYRQGPYEQYF
19	TRBJ2-2	TRBV5-1	NA	CASSLAGGLAGTNTGELFF
14	TRBJ2-2	TRBV9	NA	CASSVAYNTGELFF
15	TRBJ1-4	TRBV5-4	NA	CASSSQGRVNEKLFF
16	TRBJ2-3	TRBV19	NA	CASSIGLAGGADTQYF
16	TRBJ2-4	TRBV28	NA	CASSNRQPQPGNIQYF
17	TRBJ1-6	TRBV11-2	NA	CASSPLKGRPYNSPLHF
15	TRBJ2-1	TRBV5-4	NA	CASSLDQSSYNEQFF
14	TRBJ2-7	TRBV29-1	NA	CSVRRAGGTYEQYF
15	TRBJ2-1	TRBV5-4	NA	CASSLGSQGFNEQFF